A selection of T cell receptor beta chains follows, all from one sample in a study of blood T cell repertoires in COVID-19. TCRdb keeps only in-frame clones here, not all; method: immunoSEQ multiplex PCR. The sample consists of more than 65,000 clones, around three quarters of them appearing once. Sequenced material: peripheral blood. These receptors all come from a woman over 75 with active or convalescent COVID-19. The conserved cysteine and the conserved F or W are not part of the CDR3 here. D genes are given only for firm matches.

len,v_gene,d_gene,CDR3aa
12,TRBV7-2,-,ASSPRLVSREQY
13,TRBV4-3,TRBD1,ASSQWTGANEKLF
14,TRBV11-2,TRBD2,ASSLRVAGGWNEQF
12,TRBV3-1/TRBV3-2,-,ASSQDPRDTEAF
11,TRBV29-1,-,SVVQSSGNTIY
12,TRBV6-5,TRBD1,ASYDRAAQETQY
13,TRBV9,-,ASSVGWDSGGTQY
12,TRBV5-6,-,ASSTGLQGETQY
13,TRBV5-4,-,ASSWGQEGATEAF
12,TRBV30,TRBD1,AWSGRTGVYGYT
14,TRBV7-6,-,ASSPRGSEQTDTQY